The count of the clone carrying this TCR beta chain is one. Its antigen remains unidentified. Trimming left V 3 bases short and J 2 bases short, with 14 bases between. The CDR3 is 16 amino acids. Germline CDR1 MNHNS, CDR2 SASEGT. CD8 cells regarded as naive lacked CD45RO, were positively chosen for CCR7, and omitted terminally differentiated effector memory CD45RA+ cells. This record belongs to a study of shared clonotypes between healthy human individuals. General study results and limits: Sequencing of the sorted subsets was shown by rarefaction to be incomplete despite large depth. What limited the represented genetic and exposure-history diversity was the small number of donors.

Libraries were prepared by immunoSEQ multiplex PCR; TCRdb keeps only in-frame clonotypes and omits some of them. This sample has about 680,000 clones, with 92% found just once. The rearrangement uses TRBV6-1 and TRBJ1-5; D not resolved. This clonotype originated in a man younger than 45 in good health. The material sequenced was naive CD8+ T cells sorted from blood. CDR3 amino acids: CASSDRVLRGNQPQHF. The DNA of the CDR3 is TGTGCCAGCAGTGATCGGGTCCTTAGGGGCAATCAGCCCCAGCATTTT.